Sequencing of this T cell receptor (beta chain) was carried out in a study of blood T cell repertoires in COVID-19. Across the whole study: The analysed material was cDNA or gDNA that came from T cells, B-cell-depleted T cells, or PBMCs.

This clone was detected only a few times. CDR3 length equals 14 residues. V shed 3 bases, J shed 4 bases, and the junction held 3 bases outside the gene matches. The germline V gene encodes CDR1 MNHEY and CDR2 SVGAGI. In the original workflow: Reference gene primers were amplified, and this amplification served to estimate nucleated cell counts. Clones were sequenced by immunoSEQ multiplex PCR, and TCRdb holds only the in-frame ones, with some missing. V, J and clone size are taken as reported in that table, and D and trimming were inferred from the DNA itself. Of roughly 100,000 clones detected, around 80% appear once; the ten largest clones hold around 9.8%.

The V call is TRBV6-5, the J call TRBJ2-1; 7 positions agree with TRBD1. The clonotype comes from a man in his sixties with active or convalescent COVID-19. Material: peripheral blood. The CDR3 region has the DNA TGTGCCAGCAGTTATCGACAGGGTTACAATGAGCAGTTCTTC. Amino acid sequence: CASSYRQGYNEQFF.